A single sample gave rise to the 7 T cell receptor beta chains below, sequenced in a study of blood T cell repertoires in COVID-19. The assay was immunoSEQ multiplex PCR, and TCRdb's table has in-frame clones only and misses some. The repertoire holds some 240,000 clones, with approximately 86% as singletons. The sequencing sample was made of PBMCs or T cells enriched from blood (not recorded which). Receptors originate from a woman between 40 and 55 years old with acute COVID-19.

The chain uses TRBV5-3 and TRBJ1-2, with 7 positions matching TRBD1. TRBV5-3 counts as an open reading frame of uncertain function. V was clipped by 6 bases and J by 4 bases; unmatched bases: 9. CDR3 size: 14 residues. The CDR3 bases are TGTGCCAGAAACCAGGGACAGTTTTTCTATGGCTACACCTTC. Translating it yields CARNQGQFFYGYTF.

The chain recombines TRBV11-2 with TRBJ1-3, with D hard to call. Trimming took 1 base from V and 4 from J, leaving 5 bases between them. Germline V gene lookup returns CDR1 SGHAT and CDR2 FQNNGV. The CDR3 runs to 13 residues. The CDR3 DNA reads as TGTGCCAGCAGCTTAGGCCGGGGAAACACCATATATTTT. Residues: CASSLGRGNTIYF.

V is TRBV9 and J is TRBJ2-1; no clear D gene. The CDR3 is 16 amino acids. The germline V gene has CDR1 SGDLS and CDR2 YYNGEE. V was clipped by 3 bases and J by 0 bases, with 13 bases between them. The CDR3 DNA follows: TGTGCCAGCAGCGCCCAGGCACCGAGCTCCTACAATGAGCAGTTCTTC. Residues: CASSAQAPSSYNEQFF. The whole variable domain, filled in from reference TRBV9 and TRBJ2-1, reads DSGVTQTPKHLITATGQRVTLRCSPRSGDLSVYWYQQSLDQGLQFLIQYYNGEERAKGNILERFSAQQFPDLHSELNLSSLELGDSALYFCASSAQAPSSYNEQFFGPGTRLTVL.

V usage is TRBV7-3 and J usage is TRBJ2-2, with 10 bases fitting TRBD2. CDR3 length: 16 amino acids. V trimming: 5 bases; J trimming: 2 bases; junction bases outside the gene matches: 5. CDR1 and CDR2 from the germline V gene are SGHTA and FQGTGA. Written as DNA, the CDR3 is TGTGCCAGCAGCCAGCGGACTAGCGGAAACACCGGGGAGCTGTTTTTT. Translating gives CASSQRTSGNTGELFF. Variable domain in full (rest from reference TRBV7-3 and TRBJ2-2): GAGVSQTPSNKVTEKGKYVELRCDPISGHTALYWYRQSLGQGPEFLIYFQGTGAADDSGLPNDRFFAVRPEGSVSTLKIQRTERGDSAVYLCASSQRTSGNTGELFFGEGSRLTVL.

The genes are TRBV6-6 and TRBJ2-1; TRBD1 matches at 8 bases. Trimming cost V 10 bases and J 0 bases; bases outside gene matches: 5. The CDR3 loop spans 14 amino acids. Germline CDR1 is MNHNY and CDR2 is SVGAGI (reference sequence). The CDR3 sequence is CATLTGVSYNEQFF. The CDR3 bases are TGTGCCACATTGACAGGGGTCTCCTACAATGAGCAGTTCTTC.

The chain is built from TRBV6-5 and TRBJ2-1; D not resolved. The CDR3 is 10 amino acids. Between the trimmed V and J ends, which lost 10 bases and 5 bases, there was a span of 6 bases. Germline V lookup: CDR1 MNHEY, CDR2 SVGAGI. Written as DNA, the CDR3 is TGTGCCACCTGGCACAATGAGCAGTTCTTC. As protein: CATWHNEQFF.

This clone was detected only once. This CDR3 is CASSSGGLSEKLFF. The CDR3 DNA sequence: TGTGCCAGCAGTTCAGGGGGCTTAAGTGAAAAACTGTTTTTT. This chain links TRBV2 with TRBJ1-4; TRBD1 agrees at 8 bases. The J segment lost 7 bases and the V segment lost 5 bases, leaving 6 bases of the junction unmatched. This CDR3 is built from 14 residues. Germline CDR1 and CDR2: SNHLY and FYNNEI.